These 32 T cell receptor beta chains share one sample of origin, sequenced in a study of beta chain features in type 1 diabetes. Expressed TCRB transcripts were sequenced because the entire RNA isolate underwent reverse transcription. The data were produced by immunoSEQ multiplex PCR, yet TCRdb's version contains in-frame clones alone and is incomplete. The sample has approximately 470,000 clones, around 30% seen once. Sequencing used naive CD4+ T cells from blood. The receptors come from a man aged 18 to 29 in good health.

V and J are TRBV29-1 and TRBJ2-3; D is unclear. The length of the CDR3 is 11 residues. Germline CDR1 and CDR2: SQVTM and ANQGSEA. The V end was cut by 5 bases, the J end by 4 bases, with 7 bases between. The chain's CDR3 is CSVTVSDTQYF. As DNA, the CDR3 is TGCAGCGTTACAGTCTCAGATACGCAGTATTTT.

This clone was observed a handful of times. CDR3 region: CASTGDTEAFF. CDR3 sequence (DNA): TGTGCCAGTACAGGGGACACTGAAGCTTTCTTT. This rearrangement joins TRBV2 to TRBJ1-1; 7 nucleotides line up with TRBD1. V dropped 9 bases and J dropped 3; count of bases not matched to a gene: 1. The length of the CDR3 is 11 residues. Per germline, CDR1 SNHLY and CDR2 FYNNEI.

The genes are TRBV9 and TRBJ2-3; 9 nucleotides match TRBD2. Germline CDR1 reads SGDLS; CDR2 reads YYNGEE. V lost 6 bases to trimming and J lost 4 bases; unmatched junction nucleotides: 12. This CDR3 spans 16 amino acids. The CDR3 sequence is CASTPRGSGSSDTQYF. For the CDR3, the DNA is TGTGCCAGCACCCCTAGGGGTAGCGGGAGTTCAGATACGCAGTATTTT.

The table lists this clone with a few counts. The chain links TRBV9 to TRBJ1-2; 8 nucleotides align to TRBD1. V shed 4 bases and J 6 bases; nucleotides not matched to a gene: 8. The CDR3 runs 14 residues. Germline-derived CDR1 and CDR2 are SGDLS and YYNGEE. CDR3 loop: CASSPIGQGHGYTF. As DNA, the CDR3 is TGTGCCAGCAGCCCTATCGGACAGGGCCATGGCTACACCTTC.

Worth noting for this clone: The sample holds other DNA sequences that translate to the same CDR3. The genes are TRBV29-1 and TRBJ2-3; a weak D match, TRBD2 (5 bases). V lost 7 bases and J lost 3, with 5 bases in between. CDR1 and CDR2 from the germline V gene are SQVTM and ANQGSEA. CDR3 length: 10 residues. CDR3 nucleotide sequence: TGCAGCGGCGGGACAGATACGCAGTATTTT. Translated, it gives CSGGTDTQYF.

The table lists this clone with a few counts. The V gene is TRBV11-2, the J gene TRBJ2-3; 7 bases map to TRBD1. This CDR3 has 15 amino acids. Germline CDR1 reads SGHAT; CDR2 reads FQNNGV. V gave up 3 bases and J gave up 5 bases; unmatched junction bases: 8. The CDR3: CASSFTTGAVDTQYF. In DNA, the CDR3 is TGTGCCAGCAGCTTCACTACAGGGGCGGTAGATACGCAGTATTTT.

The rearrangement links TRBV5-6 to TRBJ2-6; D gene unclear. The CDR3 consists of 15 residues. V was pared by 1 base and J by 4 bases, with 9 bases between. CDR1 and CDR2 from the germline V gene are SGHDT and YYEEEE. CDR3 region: CASSLRASGANVLTF. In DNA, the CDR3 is TGTGCCAGCAGCTTGCGTGCATCCGGGGCCAACGTCCTGACTTTC.

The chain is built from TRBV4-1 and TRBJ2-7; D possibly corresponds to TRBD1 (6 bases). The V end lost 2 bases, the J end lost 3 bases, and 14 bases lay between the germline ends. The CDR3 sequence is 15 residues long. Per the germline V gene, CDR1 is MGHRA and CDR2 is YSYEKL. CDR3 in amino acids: CASSQPVRGDYEQYF. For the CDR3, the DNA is TGCGCCAGCAGCCAACCGGTCAGGGGAGACTACGAGCAGTACTTC.

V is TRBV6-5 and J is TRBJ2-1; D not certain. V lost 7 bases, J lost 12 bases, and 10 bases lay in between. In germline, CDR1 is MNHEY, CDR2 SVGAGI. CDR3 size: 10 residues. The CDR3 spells CASTAVGQFF. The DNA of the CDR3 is TGTGCCAGCACCGCGGTCGGGCAGTTCTTC.

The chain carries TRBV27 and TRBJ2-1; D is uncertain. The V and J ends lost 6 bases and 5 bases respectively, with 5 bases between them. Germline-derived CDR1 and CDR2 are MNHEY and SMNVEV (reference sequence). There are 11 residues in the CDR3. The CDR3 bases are TGTGCCAGCAGGGGTGACAATGAGCAGTTCTTC. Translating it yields CASRGDNEQFF.

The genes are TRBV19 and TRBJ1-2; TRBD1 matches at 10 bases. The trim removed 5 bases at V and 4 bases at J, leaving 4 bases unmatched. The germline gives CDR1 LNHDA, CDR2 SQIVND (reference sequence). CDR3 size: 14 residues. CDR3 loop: CASSPRTGGYGYTF. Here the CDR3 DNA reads TGTGCCAGTAGTCCACGGACAGGGGGCTATGGCTACACCTTC. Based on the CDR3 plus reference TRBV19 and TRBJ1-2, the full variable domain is DGGITQSPKYLFRKEGQNVTLSCEQNLNHDAMYWYRQDPGQGLRLIYYSQIVNDFQKGDIAEGYSVSREKKESFPLTVTSAQKNPTAFYLCASSPRTGGYGYTFGSGTRLTVV.

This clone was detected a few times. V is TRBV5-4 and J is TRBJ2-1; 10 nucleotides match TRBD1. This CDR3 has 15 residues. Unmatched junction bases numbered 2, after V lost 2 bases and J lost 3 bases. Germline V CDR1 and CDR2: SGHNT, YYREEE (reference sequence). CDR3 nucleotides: TGTGCCAGCAGCTTTGGACAGGGGGACTACAATGAGCAGTTCTTC. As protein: CASSFGQGDYNEQFF.

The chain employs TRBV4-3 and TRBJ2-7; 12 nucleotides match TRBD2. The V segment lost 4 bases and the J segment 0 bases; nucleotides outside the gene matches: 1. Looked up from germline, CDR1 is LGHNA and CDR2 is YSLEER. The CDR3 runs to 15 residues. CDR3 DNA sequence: TGCGCCAGCAGCCCGGGACTAGCGGGCTCCTACGAGCAGTACTTC. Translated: CASSPGLAGSYEQYF.

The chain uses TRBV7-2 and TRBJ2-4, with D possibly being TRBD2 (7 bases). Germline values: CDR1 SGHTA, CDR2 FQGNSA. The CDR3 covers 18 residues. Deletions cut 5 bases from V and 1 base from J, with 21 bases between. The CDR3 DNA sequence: TGTGCCAGCAGCCTGCGGGGGCCTCCTATAGGGGCCAAAAACATTCAGTACTTC. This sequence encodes CASSLRGPPIGAKNIQYF.

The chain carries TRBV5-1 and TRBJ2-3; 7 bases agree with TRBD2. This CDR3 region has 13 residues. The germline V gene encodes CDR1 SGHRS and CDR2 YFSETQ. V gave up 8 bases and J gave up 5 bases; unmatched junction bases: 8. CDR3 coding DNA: TGCGCCAGTAGACCTAGCGGACAAGATACGCAGTATTTT. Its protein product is CASRPSGQDTQYF.

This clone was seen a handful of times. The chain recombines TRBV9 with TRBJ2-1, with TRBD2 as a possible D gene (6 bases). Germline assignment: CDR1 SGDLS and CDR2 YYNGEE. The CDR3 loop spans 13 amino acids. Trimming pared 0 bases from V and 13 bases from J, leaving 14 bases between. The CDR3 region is CASSVAQAEGQFF. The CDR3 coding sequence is TGTGCCAGCAGCGTAGCCCAAGCGGAGGGACAGTTCTTC.

CDR3 nucleotides: TGCGCCAGCAGCCAAGATCGACTAGCGGGAATAAGCTCCTACGAGCAGTACTTC. This gives the protein CASSQDRLAGISSYEQYF. The rearrangement uses TRBV4-1 and TRBJ2-7, with 11 positions matching TRBD2. J gave up 0 bases and V 0 bases, and 7 bases lay outside the gene matches. The CDR3 runs 18 residues. Germline V lookup: CDR1 MGHRA, CDR2 YSYEKL.

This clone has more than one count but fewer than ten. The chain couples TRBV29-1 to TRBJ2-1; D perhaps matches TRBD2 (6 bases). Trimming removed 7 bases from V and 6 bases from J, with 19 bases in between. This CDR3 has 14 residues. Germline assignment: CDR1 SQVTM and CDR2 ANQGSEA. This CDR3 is CSAKGTGWANEQFF. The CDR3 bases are TGCAGCGCCAAGGGGACTGGGTGGGCCAATGAGCAGTTCTTC.

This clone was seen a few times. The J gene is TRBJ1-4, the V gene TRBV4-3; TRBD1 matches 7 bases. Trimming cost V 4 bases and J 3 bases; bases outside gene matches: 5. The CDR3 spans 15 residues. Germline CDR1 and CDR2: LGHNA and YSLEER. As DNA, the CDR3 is TGCGCCAGCAGCCCGACAGGGAGGTCTAATGAAAAACTGTTTTTT. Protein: CASSPTGRSNEKLFF.

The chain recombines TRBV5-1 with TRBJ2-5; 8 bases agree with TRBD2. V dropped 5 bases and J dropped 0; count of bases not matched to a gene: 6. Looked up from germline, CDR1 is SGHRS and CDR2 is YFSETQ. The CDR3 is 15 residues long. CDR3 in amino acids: CASRRAGVDQETQYF. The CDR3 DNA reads TGCGCCAGCAGAAGAGCGGGGGTAGACCAAGAGACCCAGTACTTC.

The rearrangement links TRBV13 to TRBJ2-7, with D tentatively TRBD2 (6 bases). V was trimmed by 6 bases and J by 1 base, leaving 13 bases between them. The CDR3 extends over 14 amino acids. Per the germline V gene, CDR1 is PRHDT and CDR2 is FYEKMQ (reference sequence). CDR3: CASSRRLESYEQYF. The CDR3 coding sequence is TGTGCCAGCAGTCGAAGACTAGAATCCTACGAGCAGTACTTC.

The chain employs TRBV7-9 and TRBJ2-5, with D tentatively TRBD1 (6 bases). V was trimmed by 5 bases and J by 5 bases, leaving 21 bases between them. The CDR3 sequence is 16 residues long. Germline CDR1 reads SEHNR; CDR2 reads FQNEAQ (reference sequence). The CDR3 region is CASSRARNRVGETQYF. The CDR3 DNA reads TGTGCCAGCAGCCGGGCCCGAAACAGGGTTGGGGAGACCCAGTACTTC.

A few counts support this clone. For the CDR3, the DNA is TGTGCCAGCGTCCCGGACAGGGGTGGGGGCACTGAAGCTTTCTTT. The encoded protein is CASVPDRGGGTEAFF. The chain joins TRBV2 to TRBJ1-1; 9 bases agree with TRBD1. CDR1 is SNHLY and CDR2 is FYNNEI in the germline V gene. CDR3 length equals 15 residues. J gave up 4 bases and V 8 bases, and 11 bases lay outside the gene matches.

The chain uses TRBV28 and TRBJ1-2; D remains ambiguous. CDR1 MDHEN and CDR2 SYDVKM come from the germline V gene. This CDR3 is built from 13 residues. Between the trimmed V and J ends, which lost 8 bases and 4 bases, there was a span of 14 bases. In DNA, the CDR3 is TGTGCCAGCGGAATCAGTGGTGGCTATGGCTACACCTTC. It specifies CASGISGGYGYTF.

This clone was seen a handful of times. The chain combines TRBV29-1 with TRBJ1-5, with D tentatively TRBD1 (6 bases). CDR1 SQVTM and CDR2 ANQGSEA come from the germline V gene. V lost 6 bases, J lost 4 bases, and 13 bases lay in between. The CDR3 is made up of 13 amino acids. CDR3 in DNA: TGCAGCGTCTCGGGTCAGGGGAATCAGCCCCAGCATTTT. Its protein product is CSVSGQGNQPQHF.

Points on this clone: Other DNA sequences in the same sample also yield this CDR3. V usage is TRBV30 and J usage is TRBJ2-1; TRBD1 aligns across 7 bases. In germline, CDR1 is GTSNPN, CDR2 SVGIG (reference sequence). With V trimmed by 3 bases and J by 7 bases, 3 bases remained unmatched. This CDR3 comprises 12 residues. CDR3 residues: CAWRRGPNEQFF. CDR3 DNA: TGTGCCTGGAGGAGGGGGCCGAATGAGCAGTTCTTC.

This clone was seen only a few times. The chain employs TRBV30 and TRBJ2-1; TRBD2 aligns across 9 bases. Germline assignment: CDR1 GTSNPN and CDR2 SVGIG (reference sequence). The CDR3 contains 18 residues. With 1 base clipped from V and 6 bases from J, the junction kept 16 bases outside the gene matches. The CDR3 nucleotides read TGTGCCTGGAGTGGTCCGGGCCTCTGGGCGGGAGGGGGCAATGAGCAGTTCTTC. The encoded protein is CAWSGPGLWAGGGNEQFF.

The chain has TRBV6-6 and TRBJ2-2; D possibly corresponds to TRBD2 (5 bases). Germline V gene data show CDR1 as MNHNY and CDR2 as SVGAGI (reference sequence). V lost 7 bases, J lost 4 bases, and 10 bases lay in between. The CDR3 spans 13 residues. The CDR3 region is CASNIARTGELFF. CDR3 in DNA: TGTGCCAGCAATATAGCGCGCACCGGGGAGCTGTTTTTT.

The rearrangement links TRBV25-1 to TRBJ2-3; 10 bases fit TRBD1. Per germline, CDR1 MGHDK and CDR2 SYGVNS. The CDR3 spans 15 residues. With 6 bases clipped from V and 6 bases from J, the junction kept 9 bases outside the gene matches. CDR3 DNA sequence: TGTGCCAGCAGGCCGGGACAGGGGAGGGCTGATACGCAGTATTTT. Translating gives CASRPGQGRADTQYF.

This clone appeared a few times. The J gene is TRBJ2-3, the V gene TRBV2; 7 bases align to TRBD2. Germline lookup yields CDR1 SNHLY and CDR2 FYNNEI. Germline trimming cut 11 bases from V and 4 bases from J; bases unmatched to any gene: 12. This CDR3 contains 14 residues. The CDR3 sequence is CAGKREVGSDTQYF. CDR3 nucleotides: TGTGCCGGAAAGCGGGAAGTCGGGTCAGATACGCAGTATTTT.

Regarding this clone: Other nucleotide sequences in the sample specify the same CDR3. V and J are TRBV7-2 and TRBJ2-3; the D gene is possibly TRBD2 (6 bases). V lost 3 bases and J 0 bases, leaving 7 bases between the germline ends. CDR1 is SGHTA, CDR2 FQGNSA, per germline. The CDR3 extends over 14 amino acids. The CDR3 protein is CASSLSGSTDTQYF. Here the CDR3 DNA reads TGTGCCAGCAGCTTGAGCGGGAGCACAGATACGCAGTATTTT.

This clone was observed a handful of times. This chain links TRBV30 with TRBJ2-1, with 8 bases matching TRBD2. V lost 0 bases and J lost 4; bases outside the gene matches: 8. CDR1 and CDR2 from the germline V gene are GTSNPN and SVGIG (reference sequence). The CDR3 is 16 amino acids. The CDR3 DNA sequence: TGTGCCTGGAGTGTTGGTATAGCGGGAAGATACAATGAGCAGTTCTTC. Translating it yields CAWSVGIAGRYNEQFF. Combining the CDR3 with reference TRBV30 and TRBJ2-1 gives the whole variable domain SQTIHQWPATLVQPVGSPLSLECTVEGTSNPNLYWYRQAAGRGLQLLFYSVGIGQISSEVPQNLSASRPQDRQFILSSKKLLLSDSGFYLCAWSVGIAGRYNEQFFGPGTRLTVL.